A single T cell receptor (beta chain) is shown here with its context. The antigen is undetermined. Primers: 60 Vbeta forward and 13 Jbeta reverse. The data were produced by immunoSEQ multiplex PCR, yet TCRdb's version contains in-frame clones alone and is incomplete. The sample comprises 130,000 to 150,000 clones, around 78% of which are singletons, and around 2.5% rests with the top ten. This specimen belongs to a study of cytomegalovirus exposure and HLA in healthy donors. General observations from the study: The authors later found TCR association rates varying by HLA locus, with DRB1 most and HLA-C fewest. Sequencing depth roughly uniform across donors was assumed in presence/absence analyses. Productive rates of about 87% or about 30% were seen for most TCR beta V segments in an earlier analysis. In a later analysis, a genetic analysis reported fewer productive-TCR N-insertions in an Asian-associated ancestry cluster than the cohort average.

CDR1 is PRHDT and CDR2 is FYEKMQ in the germline V gene (reference sequence). This CDR3 region has 16 residues. V was cut by 0 bases and J by 6 bases, with 14 bases left in between. The sequencing input was PBMCs. The chain has TRBV13 and TRBJ2-2; a possible D gene is TRBD2 (7 bases). The TCR comes from a woman aged 18-29 years in good health and CMV-seropositive. For the CDR3, the DNA is TGTGCCAGCAGCTTAGGCGGGGGGCGACGGGCCGGGGAGCTGTTTTTT. Translation: CASSLGGGRRAGELFF.